Below, 21 T cell receptor beta chains from the same sample are listed, as sequenced in a study of T cell responses to AZD1222 COVID-19 vaccine. Assay: immunoSEQ multiplex PCR; the TCRdb copy retains only in-frame clones and omits some. The sample includes around 120,000 clones, more than 90% of them seen just once. The specimen comprised peripheral blood, sampled on day 0 of AZD1222 vaccination. These receptors all stem from an adult in good health.

The chain is built from TRBV15 and TRBJ2-3; D may correspond to TRBD1 or TRBD2 (6 bases each). The CDR3 is made up of 17 amino acids. Germline values: CDR1 LNHNV, CDR2 YYDKDF (reference sequence). The V end was cut by 0 bases, the J end by 3 bases, with 16 bases between. CDR3 sequence reads: CATSRDSVGGRTDTQYF. DNA for the CDR3: TGTGCCACCAGCAGAGACAGTGTGGGGGGCCGGACAGATACGCAGTATTTT.

The rearrangement uses TRBV5-1 and TRBJ1-4; 7 bases match TRBD1. The CDR3 covers 14 residues. Germline values: CDR1 SGHRS, CDR2 YFSETQ. J was trimmed by 4 bases and V by 4 bases; bases with no gene match: 4. CDR3 sequence reads: CASSLQGVNEKLFF. The CDR3 bases are TGCGCCAGCAGCCTTCAGGGGGTTAATGAAAAACTGTTTTTT.

The CDR3 DNA reads as TGCGCCAGCAGCTTGGATTTAAGTTACGAGCAGTACTTC. Amino acid sequence: CASSLDLSYEQYF. The chain has TRBV5-1 and TRBJ2-7, with D uncertain. Germline V gene sequence: CDR1 SGHRS, CDR2 YFSETQ. With 0 bases removed from V and 4 bases from J, the gap between germline ends came to 8 bases. The CDR3 consists of 13 residues.

The count of this clone is one. The gene calls are TRBV7-8 and TRBJ2-4; a weak D match, TRBD1 (6 bases). The V end lost 3 bases, the J end lost 9 bases, and 15 bases lay between the germline ends. Germline values: CDR1 SGHVS, CDR2 FQNEAQ. The CDR3 contains 14 residues. The CDR3 reads CASSFLTGYGIQYF. Written as DNA, the CDR3 is TGTGCCAGCAGCTTCCTCACAGGGTATGGCATTCAGTACTTC.

The chain has TRBV5-1 and TRBJ2-7, with 7 bases matching TRBD1. The CDR3 loop spans 16 amino acids. Germline V lookup: CDR1 SGHRS, CDR2 YFSETQ. With V trimmed by 4 bases and J by 2 bases, 12 bases remained unmatched. CDR3 bases: TGCGCCAGCAGCCCGTACCTCGGGACAGAGCCCTACGAGCAGTACTTC. As protein: CASSPYLGTEPYEQYF.

V gene TRBV7-2 combines with J gene TRBJ2-2; 7 bases fit TRBD2. V was pared by 5 bases and J by 0 bases, with 0 bases of the junction left unmatched. Germline lookup yields CDR1 SGHTA and CDR2 FQGNSA. CDR3 length equals 14 residues. The DNA for the CDR3 is TGTGCCAGCAGCAGCGGGGCGAACACCGGGGAGCTGTTTTTT. Translation: CASSSGANTGELFF.

CDR3: CASSFGQGPYNSPLHF. The CDR3, as DNA: TGTGCCAGCAGCTTCGGACAGGGACCTTATAATTCACCCCTCCACTTT. The chain joins TRBV5-5 to TRBJ1-6; 8 bases align to TRBD1. Germline CDR1 is SGHKS and CDR2 is YYEKEE (reference sequence). V shed 2 bases, J shed 4 bases, and the junction held 5 bases outside the gene matches. There are 16 residues in the CDR3.

The chain has TRBV20-1 and TRBJ2-7, with 10 bases lining up with TRBD1. This CDR3 is built from 15 residues. V shed 6 bases and J 2 bases; nucleotides not matched to a gene: 10. Germline V gene lookup returns CDR1 DFQATT and CDR2 SNEGSKA (reference sequence). Here the CDR3 DNA reads TGCAGTGCGAGTTTCCCGGGACAGGGGACCTACGAGCAGTACTTC. Translated: CSASFPGQGTYEQYF.

The V and J genes are TRBV3-1 (or the pseudogene TRBV3-2) and TRBJ1-1; 7 bases map to TRBD1. The J segment lost 1 base and the V segment lost 4 bases, leaving 9 bases of the junction unmatched. The CDR3 contains 16 residues. Per germline, CDR1 LGHDT and CDR2 YNNKEL (reference sequence). The CDR3: CASSRDRDGKNTEAFF. The CDR3 DNA reads as TGTGCCAGCAGCCGAGACAGGGATGGTAAGAACACTGAAGCTTTCTTT.

The V and J genes are TRBV7-2 and TRBJ1-1; D is perhaps TRBD1 (5 bases). The CDR3 is made up of 14 amino acids. CDR1 is SGHTA and CDR2 is FQGNSA in the germline V gene. Between the trimmed V and J ends, which lost 1 base and 8 bases, there was a span of 14 bases. The CDR3 protein is CASSLGRQGYEAFF. DNA for the CDR3: TGTGCCAGCAGCTTAGGTCGGCAGGGATACGAAGCTTTCTTT. The entire variable domain, with the rest obtained from reference TRBV7-2 and TRBJ1-1, is as follows: GAGVSQSPSNKVTEKGKDVELRCDPISGHTALYWYRQSLGQGLEFLIYFQGNSAPDKSGLPSDRFSAERTGGSVSTLTIQRTQQEDSAVYLCASSLGRQGYEAFFGQGTRLTVV.

The table lists this clone with a count of one. V gene TRBV28 combines with J gene TRBJ2-1; 9 bases are shared with TRBD2. Trimming cost V 6 bases and J 0 bases; bases outside gene matches: 0. Germline CDR1 reads MDHEN; CDR2 reads SYDVKM. The CDR3 runs 14 residues. CDR3 amino acids: CASRGLASYNEQFF. The CDR3, as DNA: TGTGCCAGCAGGGGACTAGCCTCCTACAATGAGCAGTTCTTC.

The chain is built from TRBV5-1 and TRBJ1-3, with D tentatively TRBD1 (6 bases). Germline V gives CDR1 SGHRS, CDR2 YFSETQ. V lost 2 bases and J 0 bases, leaving 12 bases between the germline ends. The CDR3 has 16 amino acids. The chain's CDR3 is CASSLQPGDSGNTIYF. CDR3 nucleotide sequence: TGCGCCAGCAGCTTACAACCAGGGGACTCTGGAAACACCATATATTTT.

The gene calls are TRBV4-3 and TRBJ2-1; TRBD1 matches at 7 bases. The CDR3 covers 15 residues. The V gene end was trimmed by 0 bases and the J gene end by 4 bases; junction bases not matched to a gene: 3. The germline V gene has CDR1 LGHNA and CDR2 YSLEER. As DNA, the CDR3 is TGCGCCAGCAGCCAAGAGGGACAGACTTACAATGAGCAGTTCTTC. Translating it yields CASSQEGQTYNEQFF.

This chain joins TRBV19 and TRBJ1-2, with TRBD1 matching 7 bases. The CDR3 covers 12 residues. V lost 7 bases to trimming and J lost 8 bases; unmatched junction nucleotides: 7. Germline CDR1 reads LNHDA; CDR2 reads SQIVND (reference sequence). The CDR3 coding sequence is TGTGCCAGTAAAACAGGGGAGACCGGCTACACCTTC. It translates to CASKTGETGYTF.

This sequence joins TRBV29-1 and TRBJ2-7; D is uncertain. The CDR3 is made up of 12 amino acids. The V end was cut by 4 bases, the J end by 2 bases, with 9 bases between. CDR1 is SQVTM and CDR2 is ANQGSEA in the germline V gene. The DNA for the CDR3 is TGCAGCGTTGCGGTCGGAACCTACGAGCAGTACTTC. Its protein is CSVAVGTYEQYF.

In this sample, this clone turned up a few times. The chain uses TRBV3-1 (or the pseudogene TRBV3-2) and TRBJ1-1; 7 bases map to TRBD1. The CDR3 is 13 amino acids. Germline-derived CDR1 and CDR2 are LGHDT and YNNKEL (reference sequence). Unmatched junction bases numbered 4, after V lost 7 bases and J lost 2 bases. CDR3 sequence: CASTRTGNTEAFF. Written as DNA, the CDR3 is TGTGCCAGCACAAGGACAGGTAACACTGAAGCTTTCTTT.

This sequence joins TRBV19 and TRBJ1-2; 9 bases fit TRBD1. This CDR3 comprises 15 residues. V shed 1 base and J 8 bases; nucleotides not matched to a gene: 8. The germline gives CDR1 LNHDA, CDR2 SQIVND (reference sequence). This CDR3 reads CASSIAPGQGGGYTF. DNA for the CDR3: TGTGCCAGTAGTATAGCCCCGGGACAGGGAGGAGGCTACACCTTC.

This chain uses TRBV7-3 with TRBJ2-2; the D is unclear. V shed 0 bases and J shed 0 bases, with 11 bases lying between them. CDR1 is SGHTA and CDR2 is FQGTGA in the germline V gene. The CDR3 loop spans 17 amino acids. This chain's CDR3 is CASSLTAETTNTGELFF. The CDR3 DNA is TGTGCCAGCAGCTTAACCGCCGAGACCACGAACACCGGGGAGCTGTTTTTT.

The chain has TRBV10-3 and TRBJ1-5, with 7 bases matching TRBD1. The V and J ends lost 0 bases and 7 bases, in that order; junction bases with no gene match: 6. Germline-derived CDR1 and CDR2 are ENHRY and SYGVKD. CDR3 size: 15 residues. CDR3: CAISESTTGVQPQHF. The CDR3 region has the DNA TGTGCCATCAGTGAGTCGACAACAGGGGTACAGCCCCAGCATTTT.

Concerning this clone itself: The germline gene is not matched at one end of the junction; a read error may be the cause. The CDR3 region is CASREGTGGPETQYF. CDR3 nucleotides: TGTGCTAGCAGGGAAGGGACAGGGGGGCCGGAGACCCAGTACTTC. V gene TRBV7-7 combines with J gene TRBJ2-5; TRBD1 aligns across 11 bases. Germline V gene sequence: CDR1 SSHAT, CDR2 FNYEAQ (reference sequence). This CDR3 has 15 residues.

This chain uses TRBV6-1 with TRBJ1-5; D possibly corresponds to TRBD1 (6 bases). Germline-derived CDR1 and CDR2 are MNHNS and SASEGT. Trimming pared 2 bases from V and 2 bases from J, leaving 13 bases between. The CDR3 consists of 16 residues. The CDR3 DNA is TGTGCCAGCAGTGAACGCTTACGACAGGGCAATCAGCCCCAGCATTTT. Amino acid sequence: CASSERLRQGNQPQHF.